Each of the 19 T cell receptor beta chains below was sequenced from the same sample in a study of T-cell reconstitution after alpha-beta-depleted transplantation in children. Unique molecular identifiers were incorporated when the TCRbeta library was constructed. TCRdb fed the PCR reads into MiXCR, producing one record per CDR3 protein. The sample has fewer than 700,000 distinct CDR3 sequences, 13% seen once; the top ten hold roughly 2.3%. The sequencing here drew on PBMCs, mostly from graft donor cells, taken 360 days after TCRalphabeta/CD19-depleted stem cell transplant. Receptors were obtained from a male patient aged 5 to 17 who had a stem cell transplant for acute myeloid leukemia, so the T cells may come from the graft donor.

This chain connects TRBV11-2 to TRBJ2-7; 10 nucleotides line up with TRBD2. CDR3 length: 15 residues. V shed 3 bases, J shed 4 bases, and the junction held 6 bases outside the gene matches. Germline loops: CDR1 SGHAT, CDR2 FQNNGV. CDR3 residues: CASSFTLAGEYEQYF. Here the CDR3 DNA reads TGTGCCAGCAGCTTTACCCTAGCGGGAGAGTACGAGCAGTACTTC. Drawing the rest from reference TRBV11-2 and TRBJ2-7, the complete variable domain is EAGVAQSPRYKIIEKRQSVAFWCNPISGHATLYWYQQILGQGPKLLIQFQNNGVVDDSQLPKDRFSAERLKGVDSTLKIQPAKLEDSAVYLCASSFTLAGEYEQYFGPGTRLTVT.

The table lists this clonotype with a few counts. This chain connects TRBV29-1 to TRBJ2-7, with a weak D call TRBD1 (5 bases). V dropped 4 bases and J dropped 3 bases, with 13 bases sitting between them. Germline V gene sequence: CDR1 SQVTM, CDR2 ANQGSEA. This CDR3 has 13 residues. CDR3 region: CSVAGRVDYEQYF. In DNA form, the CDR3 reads TGCAGCGTTGCAGGCAGGGTGGACTACGAGCAGTACTTC.

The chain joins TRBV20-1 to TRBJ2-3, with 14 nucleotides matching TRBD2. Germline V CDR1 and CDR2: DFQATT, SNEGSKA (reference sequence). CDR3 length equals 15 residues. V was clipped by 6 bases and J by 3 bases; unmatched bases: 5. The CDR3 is CSAVGTSGRTDTQYF. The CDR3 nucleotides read TGCAGTGCAGTTGGGACTAGCGGGAGAACAGATACGCAGTATTTT.

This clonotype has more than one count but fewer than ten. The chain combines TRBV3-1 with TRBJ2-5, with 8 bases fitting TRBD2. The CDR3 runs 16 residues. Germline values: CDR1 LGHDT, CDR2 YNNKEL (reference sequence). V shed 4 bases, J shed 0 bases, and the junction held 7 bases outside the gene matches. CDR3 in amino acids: CASSPPGLGYQETQYF. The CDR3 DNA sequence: TGTGCCAGCAGCCCTCCGGGACTAGGGTACCAAGAGACCCAGTACTTC.

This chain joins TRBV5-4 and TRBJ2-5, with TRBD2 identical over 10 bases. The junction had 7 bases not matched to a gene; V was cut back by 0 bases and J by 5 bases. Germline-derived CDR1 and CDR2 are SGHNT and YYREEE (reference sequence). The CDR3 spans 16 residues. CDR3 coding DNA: TGTGCCAGCAGCTTGGGATCTAGCGGGAGCATGGAGACCCAGTACTTC. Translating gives CASSLGSSGSMETQYF.

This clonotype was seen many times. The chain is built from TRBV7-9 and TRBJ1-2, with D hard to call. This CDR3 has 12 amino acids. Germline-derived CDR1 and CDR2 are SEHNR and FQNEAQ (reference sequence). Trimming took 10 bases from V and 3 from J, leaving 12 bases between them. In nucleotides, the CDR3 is TGTGCCACTGAAGCTACATACTATGGCTACACCTTC. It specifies CATEATYYGYTF.

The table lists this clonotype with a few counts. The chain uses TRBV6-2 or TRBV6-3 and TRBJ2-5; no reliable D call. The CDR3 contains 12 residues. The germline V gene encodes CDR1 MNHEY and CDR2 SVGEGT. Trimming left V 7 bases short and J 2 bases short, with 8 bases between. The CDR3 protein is CASTRSQETQYF. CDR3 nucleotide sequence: TGTGCCAGCACCCGATCGCAAGAGACCCAGTACTTC.

The DNA for the CDR3 is TGTGCCAGCAGCGTAGAGGGCCCGGGTAGCGGGATGAACACCGGGGAGCTGTTTTTT. Amino acids: CASSVEGPGSGMNTGELFF. The chain employs TRBV9 and TRBJ2-2; 8 nucleotides match TRBD2. The germline V gene has CDR1 SGDLS and CDR2 YYNGEE. Germline trimming cut 0 bases from V and 1 base from J; bases unmatched to any gene: 11. CDR3 length equals 19 residues.

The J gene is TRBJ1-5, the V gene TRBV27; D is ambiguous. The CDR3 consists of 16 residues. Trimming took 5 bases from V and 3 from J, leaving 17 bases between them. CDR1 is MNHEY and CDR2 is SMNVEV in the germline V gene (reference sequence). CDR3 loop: CASSPRSPNNNQPQHF. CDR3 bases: TGTGCCAGCAGTCCGCGCTCCCCCAACAACAATCAGCCCCAGCATTTT.

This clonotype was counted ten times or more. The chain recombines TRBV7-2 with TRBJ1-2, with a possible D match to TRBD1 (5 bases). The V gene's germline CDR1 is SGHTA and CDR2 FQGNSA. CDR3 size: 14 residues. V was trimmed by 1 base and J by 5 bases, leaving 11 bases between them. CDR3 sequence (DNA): TGTGCCAGCAGCTTAGAGACAGCGAATTATGGCTACACCTTC. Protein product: CASSLETANYGYTF.

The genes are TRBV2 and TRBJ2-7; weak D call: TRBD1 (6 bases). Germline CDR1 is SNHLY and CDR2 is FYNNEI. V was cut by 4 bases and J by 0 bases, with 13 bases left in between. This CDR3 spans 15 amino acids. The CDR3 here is CASSGYRVSSYEQYF. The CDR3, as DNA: TGTGCCAGCAGTGGTTACAGGGTAAGCTCCTACGAGCAGTACTTC.

CDR3 loop: CASSKGTSGSYYNEQFF. CDR3 coding DNA: TGCGCCAGCAGCAAGGGGACTAGCGGGAGTTACTACAATGAGCAGTTCTTC. The chain couples TRBV5-1 to TRBJ2-1, with 14 bases that match TRBD2. The CDR3 is made up of 17 amino acids. Trimming cost V 4 bases and J 3 bases; bases outside gene matches: 6. Looked up from germline, CDR1 is SGHRS and CDR2 is YFSETQ.

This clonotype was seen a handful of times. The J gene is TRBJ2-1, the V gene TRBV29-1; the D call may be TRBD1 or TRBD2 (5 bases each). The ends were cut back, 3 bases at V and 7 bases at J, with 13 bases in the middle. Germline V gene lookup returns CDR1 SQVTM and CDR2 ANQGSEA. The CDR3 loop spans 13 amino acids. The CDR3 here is CSVDGGVRNEQFF. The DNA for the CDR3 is TGCAGCGTTGATGGGGGAGTGAGGAATGAGCAGTTCTTC.

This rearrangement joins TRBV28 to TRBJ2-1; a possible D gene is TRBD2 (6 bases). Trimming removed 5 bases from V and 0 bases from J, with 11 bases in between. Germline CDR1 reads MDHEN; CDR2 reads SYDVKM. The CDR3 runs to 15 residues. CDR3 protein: CASSIAESSYNEQFF. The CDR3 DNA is TGTGCCAGCAGTATAGCGGAAAGCTCCTACAATGAGCAGTTCTTC.

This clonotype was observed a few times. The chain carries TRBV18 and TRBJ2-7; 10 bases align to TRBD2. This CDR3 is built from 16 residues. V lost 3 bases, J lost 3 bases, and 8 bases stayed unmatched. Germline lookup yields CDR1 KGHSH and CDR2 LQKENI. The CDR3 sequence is CASSPLGAGGLYEQYF. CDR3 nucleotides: TGTGCCAGCTCACCCTTGGGAGCGGGAGGGCTCTACGAGCAGTACTTC.

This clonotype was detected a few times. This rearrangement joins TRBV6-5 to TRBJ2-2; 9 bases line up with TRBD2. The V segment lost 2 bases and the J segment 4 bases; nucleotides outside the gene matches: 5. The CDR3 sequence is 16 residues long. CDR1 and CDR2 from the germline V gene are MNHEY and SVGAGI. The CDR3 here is CASSYSTAGGTGELFF. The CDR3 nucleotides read TGTGCCAGCAGTTACAGTACAGCGGGAGGCACCGGGGAGCTGTTTTTT.

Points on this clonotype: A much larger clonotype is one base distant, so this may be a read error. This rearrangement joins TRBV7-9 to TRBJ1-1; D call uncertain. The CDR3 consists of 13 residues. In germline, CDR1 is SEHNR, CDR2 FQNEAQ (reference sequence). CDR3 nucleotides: TGTGCCAGCAATACAGAGTCGAACGCTGAAGCTTTCTTT. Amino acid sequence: CASNTESNAEAFF.

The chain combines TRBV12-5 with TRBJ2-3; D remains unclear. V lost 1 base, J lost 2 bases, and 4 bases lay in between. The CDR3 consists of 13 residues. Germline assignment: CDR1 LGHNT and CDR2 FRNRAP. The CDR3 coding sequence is TGTGCTAGTGGTTTGGCCACCACAGATACGCAGTATTTT. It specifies CASGLATTDTQYF.

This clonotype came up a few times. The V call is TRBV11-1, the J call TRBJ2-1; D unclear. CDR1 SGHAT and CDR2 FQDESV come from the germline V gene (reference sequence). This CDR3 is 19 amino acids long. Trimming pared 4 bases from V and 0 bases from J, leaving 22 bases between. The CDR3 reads CASSSDIPTTVSSYNEQFF. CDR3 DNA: TGTGCCAGCAGCTCCGACATCCCTACCACCGTGAGCTCCTACAATGAGCAGTTCTTC.